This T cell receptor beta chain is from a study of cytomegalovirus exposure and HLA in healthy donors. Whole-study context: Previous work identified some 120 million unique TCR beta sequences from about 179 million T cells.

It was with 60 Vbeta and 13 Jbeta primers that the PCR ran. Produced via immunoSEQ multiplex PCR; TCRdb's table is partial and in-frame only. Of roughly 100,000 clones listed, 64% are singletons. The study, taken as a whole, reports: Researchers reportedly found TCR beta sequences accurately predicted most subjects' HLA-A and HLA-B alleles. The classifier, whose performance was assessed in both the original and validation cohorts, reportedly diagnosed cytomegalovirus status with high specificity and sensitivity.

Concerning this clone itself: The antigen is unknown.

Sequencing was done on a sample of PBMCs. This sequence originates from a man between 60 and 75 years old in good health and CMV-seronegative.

CDR3 loop: CASSLGDRGPLFF. As DNA, the CDR3 is TGTGCCAGCAGCTTGGGGGACAGGGGCCCACTGTTTTTT. The chain recombines TRBV5-4 with TRBJ2-2; the match to TRBD1 covers 10 bases. Germline assignment: CDR1 SGHNT and CDR2 YYREEE (reference sequence). CDR3 length: 13 amino acids. V dropped 0 bases and J dropped 14; count of bases not matched to a gene: 4.